One sample yielded the 27 T cell receptor beta chains listed below, sequenced in a study of T cell responses to AZD1222 COVID-19 vaccine (dated by TCRdb to about 2021). Receptors were amplified or captured by the immunoSEQ multiplex PCR assay. TCRdb took this table from immuneACCESS and kept in-frame rearrangements with V and J called. Such tables lack part of the clones; where checked against another copy, unresolved V genes explain under half of the gap, and the rest is unexplained. This sample is represented by about 86,000 clones; about nine tenths of them were singletons. The ten largest clonotypes hold 2.5% to 3.5% of the sample. The intended sense of this specimen's time point label: baseline before first vaccination. The source material was peripheral blood, sampled on day 0 of AZD1222 vaccination. The receptors here all came from an adult in good health.

This clone appeared once. CDR3 DNA: TGTGCCAGCAGCGAAAACAGCTATGGCTACACCTTC. It yields the protein CASSENSYGYTF. The chain has TRBV7-8 and TRBJ1-2; no definite D call. This CDR3 contains 12 residues. Looked up from germline, CDR1 is SGHVS and CDR2 is FQNEAQ. V was clipped by 5 bases and J by 4 bases, with 8 bases between them.

This rearrangement joins TRBV30 to TRBJ2-2, with 10 bases that match TRBD2. There are 18 residues in the CDR3. CDR1 is GTSNPN and CDR2 is SVGIG in the germline V gene (reference sequence). V lost 3 bases to trimming and J lost 6 bases; unmatched junction nucleotides: 16. CDR3 DNA sequence: TGTGCCTGGAGACCCCGGGCGAGCGGGAGGGCCGCTGCCGGGGAGCTGTTTTTT. It is translated as CAWRPRASGRAAAGELFF.

The genes are TRBV19 and TRBJ1-2, with TRBD1 as a possible D gene (6 bases). The germline V and J ends were trimmed by 4 bases and 7 bases, with 10 bases remaining between them. The CDR3 length is 12 residues. Per the germline V gene, CDR1 is LNHDA and CDR2 is SQIVND (reference sequence). The CDR3 region has the DNA TGTGCCAGTAGTAGAACCAGGGGTGGCTACACCTTC. It yields the protein CASSRTRGGYTF.

The V and J genes are TRBV12-3 or TRBV12-4 and TRBJ1-2; 7 bases match TRBD1. With V trimmed by 6 bases and J by 8 bases, 9 bases remained unmatched. The CDR3 is 13 residues long. The chain's CDR3 is CASRPTGDRGYTF. The DNA for the CDR3 is TGTGCCAGCAGGCCCACAGGGGATCGGGGCTACACCTTC.

This chain links TRBV7-9 with TRBJ2-1; D possibly corresponds to TRBD2 (6 bases). CDR1 is SEHNR and CDR2 is FQNEAQ in the germline V gene (reference sequence). V lost 11 bases and J 2 bases, leaving 13 bases between the germline ends. The CDR3 covers 13 residues. The CDR3 protein is CAGKAGPYNEQFF. The CDR3 nucleotides are TGTGCCGGGAAGGCGGGACCCTACAATGAGCAGTTCTTC. Full variable domain (missing parts from reference TRBV7-9 and TRBJ2-1): DTGVSQNPRHKITKRGQNVTFRCDPISEHNRLYWYRQTLGQGPEFLTYFQNEAQLEKSRLLSDRFSAERPKGSFSTLEIQRTEQGDSAMYLCAGKAGPYNEQFFGPGTRLTVL.

This clone appeared a single time. V and J are TRBV5-4 and TRBJ2-1; TRBD2 agrees at 13 bases. Trimming took 5 bases from V and 5 from J; bases not matched to a gene: 4. The CDR3 runs to 15 residues. The germline CDR1 and CDR2 sequences are SGHNT and YYREEE (reference sequence). The CDR3 protein is CASRRGLAGNNEQFF. CDR3 sequence (DNA): TGTGCCAGCAGGAGGGGACTAGCGGGAAACAATGAGCAGTTCTTC.

The chain joins TRBV18 to TRBJ1-2; maybe TRBD1 (5 bases). Between the trimmed V and J ends, which lost 2 bases and 2 bases, there was a span of 12 bases. The CDR3 loop spans 15 amino acids. Germline values: CDR1 KGHSH, CDR2 LQKENI. CDR3 in DNA: TGTGCCAGCTCACCATCCCGCCAGGGCAACTATGGCTACACCTTC. Translation: CASSPSRQGNYGYTF.

V gene TRBV2 combines with J gene TRBJ1-5; a possible D gene is TRBD1 (6 bases). Germline CDR1 is SNHLY and CDR2 is FYNNEI. This CDR3 has 14 amino acids. The germline V and J ends were trimmed by 4 bases and 0 bases, with 7 bases remaining between them. Here the CDR3 reads CASSAGASNQPQHF. The CDR3 DNA follows: TGTGCCAGCAGTGCAGGGGCTAGCAATCAGCCCCAGCATTTT.

The rearrangement joins TRBV18 to TRBJ1-1, with D maybe TRBD1 (5 bases). Trimming cost V 1 base and J 4 bases, with 13 bases left between them. Germline CDR1 reads KGHSH; CDR2 reads LQKENI. The CDR3 spans 15 residues. CDR3 bases: TGTGCCAGCTCACCACTTGGGGGATCGGGCACTGAAGCTTTCTTT. It specifies CASSPLGGSGTEAFF.

The chain carries TRBV24-1 and TRBJ2-1; D might be TRBD2 (6 bases). V lost 4 bases to trimming and J lost 9 bases, with 21 bases between them. Germline lookup yields CDR1 KGHDR and CDR2 SFDVKD. The CDR3 runs to 16 residues. CDR3 sequence reads: CATSDDGTLAGIEQFF. CDR3 nucleotide sequence: TGTGCCACCAGTGACGACGGGACTCTGGCGGGTATTGAGCAGTTCTTC.

The rearrangement links TRBV6-5 to TRBJ1-4, with D unresolved. Trimming pared 4 bases from V and 7 bases from J, leaving 10 bases between. The germline gives CDR1 MNHEY, CDR2 SVGAGI. The CDR3 has 13 amino acids. This chain's CDR3 is CASSLGRFEKLFF. CDR3 coding DNA: TGTGCCAGCAGTTTAGGACGGTTTGAAAAACTGTTTTTT.

V gene TRBV27 combines with J gene TRBJ2-1; D is unresolved. The CDR3 runs 16 residues. Trimming shortened V by 8 bases and J by 0 bases, and 17 bases separated the two germline ends. CDR1 is MNHEY and CDR2 is SMNVEV in the germline V gene (reference sequence). For the CDR3, the DNA is TGTGCCAGCTGTCCTACCGGACGCAGCTCCTACAATGAGCAGTTCTTC. It is translated as CASCPTGRSSYNEQFF.

V and J are TRBV30 and TRBJ2-1; possibly TRBD2 for D (6 bases). V lost 4 bases and J lost 7, with 17 bases in between. The CDR3 consists of 14 residues. CDR1 GTSNPN and CDR2 SVGIG come from the germline V gene (reference sequence). The CDR3 loop reads CAWNSGGLSNEQFF. The CDR3 DNA follows: TGTGCCTGGAATAGTGGGGGACTGAGTAATGAGCAGTTCTTC. Looking up the rest from reference TRBV30 and TRBJ2-1 gives the full variable domain: SQTIHQWPATLVQPVGSPLSLECTVEGTSNPNLYWYRQAAGRGLQLLFYSVGIGQISSEVPQNLSASRPQDRQFILSSKKLLLSDSGFYLCAWNSGGLSNEQFFGPGTRLTVL.

The chain joins TRBV6-5 to TRBJ2-2; unclear D gene. The CDR3 extends over 14 amino acids. Trimming removed 7 bases at V and 1 base at J, with 10 bases between. CDR1 is MNHEY, CDR2 SVGAGI, per germline. CDR3 DNA sequence: TGTGCCAGCACCTTATTTGGGAACACCGGGGAGCTGTTTTTT. Translation gives CASTLFGNTGELFF.

The chain is built from TRBV9 and TRBJ2-3, with D possibly matching TRBD2 (6 bases). The CDR3 totals 15 residues. V gave up 4 bases and J gave up 0 bases, with 12 bases separating them. Germline values: CDR1 SGDLS, CDR2 YYNGEE. The CDR3 coding sequence is TGTGCCAGCAGCCAAAAAGGGACTAGCACAGATACGCAGTATTTT. This translates into CASSQKGTSTDTQYF.

J is TRBJ2-3 and V is TRBV11-2, with TRBD2 matching over 9 bases. V shed 5 bases, J shed 8 bases, and the junction held 8 bases outside the gene matches. This CDR3 spans 14 amino acids. Germline V gives CDR1 SGHAT, CDR2 FQNNGV. Here the CDR3 DNA reads TGTGCCAGCAGCCCGACTAGCGGCCCTGGTACGCAGTATTTT. Protein sequence: CASSPTSGPGTQYF.

The chain combines TRBV7-9 with TRBJ1-1, with 8 positions matching TRBD1. The CDR3 covers 15 residues. Looked up from germline, CDR1 is SEHNR and CDR2 is FQNEAQ (reference sequence). J was trimmed by 7 bases and V by 5 bases; bases with no gene match: 12. The CDR3 DNA follows: TGTGCCAGCAGCACCCGGACAGGGCGAGGGTTTGAAGCTTTCTTT. Translated: CASSTRTGRGFEAFF.

This clone was counted a single time. This chain connects TRBV6-5 to TRBJ2-7; D remains unclear. V was pared by 7 bases and J by 0 bases, with 16 bases between. Germline CDR1 MNHEY, CDR2 SVGAGI. This CDR3 is built from 15 residues. The CDR3 nucleotides read TGTGCCAGCATTCAAGAGCAGGCCTTCTCCTACGAGCAGTACTTC. It encodes CASIQEQAFSYEQYF.

The V and J genes are TRBV5-4 and TRBJ1-1; 8 bases match TRBD1. Germline V gives CDR1 SGHNT, CDR2 YYREEE (reference sequence). Trimming removed 6 bases from V and 4 bases from J; junction bases left unmatched: 14. The CDR3 has 16 amino acids. Written as DNA, the CDR3 is TGTGCCAGCAACCGGGGGGGGCCCGGACAGGGCACTGAAGCTTTCTTT. Its translation: CASNRGGPGQGTEAFF.

This clone showed up just a few times. The V call is TRBV9, the J call TRBJ1-5; D ambiguous. CDR3 length: 14 amino acids. Per germline, CDR1 SGDLS and CDR2 YYNGEE. V lost 0 bases to trimming and J lost 2 bases, with 6 bases between them. Here the CDR3 DNA reads TGTGCCAGCAGCGTAGAGGGAGGCAATCAGCCCCAGCATTTT. It translates to CASSVEGGNQPQHF. Drawing the rest from reference TRBV9 and TRBJ1-5, the complete variable domain is DSGVTQTPKHLITATGQRVTLRCSPRSGDLSVYWYQQSLDQGLQFLIQYYNGEERAKGNILERFSAQQFPDLHSELNLSSLELGDSALYFCASSVEGGNQPQHFGDGTRLSIL.

This clone has only one observation. CDR3 region: CATRREKLFF. CDR3 DNA: TGTGCCACCCGAAGGGAAAAACTGTTTTTT. This chain connects TRBV28 to TRBJ1-4, with unresolved D. Germline CDR1 is MDHEN and CDR2 is SYDVKM. The CDR3 totals 10 residues. Trimming stripped 10 bases from V and 8 bases from J, with 8 bases between.

This clone was seen only once. The chain combines TRBV25-1 with TRBJ1-2, with D perhaps matching TRBD1 (5 bases). V shed 2 bases and J shed 8 bases, with 21 bases lying between them. This CDR3 is 16 amino acids long. The germline gives CDR1 MGHDK, CDR2 SYGVNS. In DNA, the CDR3 is TGTGCCAGCAGTGAAGCCGAGGACACCCGACTTAGGGGCTACACCTTC. Protein: CASSEAEDTRLRGYTF.

The rearrangement links TRBV2 to TRBJ1-5; D might be TRBD1 (6 bases). Germline-derived CDR1 and CDR2 are SNHLY and FYNNEI. CDR3 size: 15 residues. Deletions cut 3 bases from V and 7 bases from J, with 16 bases between. The CDR3 DNA reads as TGTGCCAGCAGTGAGGAGCCAAGGGGGGGACAGCCCCAGCATTTT. Encoded protein: CASSEEPRGGQPQHF.

This chain uses TRBV9 with TRBJ1-4; 10 bases are shared with TRBD1. This CDR3 contains 15 residues. Trimming removed 0 bases from V and 8 bases from J; junction bases left unmatched: 4. CDR1 is SGDLS, CDR2 YYNGEE, per germline. In nucleotides, the CDR3 is TGTGCCAGCAGCGTAGAGGACAGGGGGTGGGAAAAACTGTTTTTT. Encoded protein: CASSVEDRGWEKLFF.

This chain joins TRBV7-9 and TRBJ1-4; possibly TRBD1 for D (6 bases). The CDR3 spans 16 residues. V lost 3 bases, J lost 5 bases, and 16 bases lay in between. CDR1 is SEHNR and CDR2 is FQNEAQ in the germline V gene (reference sequence). The CDR3 DNA is TGTGCCAGCAGCTTTCGGACAGCCGGAGGGAATGAAAAACTGTTTTTT. This translates into CASSFRTAGGNEKLFF.

V and J are TRBV5-4 and TRBJ2-7, with 8 nucleotides matching TRBD2. The germline gives CDR1 SGHNT, CDR2 YYREEE (reference sequence). The CDR3 length is 15 residues. V shed 4 bases, J shed 0 bases, and the junction held 6 bases outside the gene matches. CDR3 sequence: CASSLTSGSSYEQYF. The CDR3 DNA sequence: TGTGCCAGCAGCCTAACTAGCGGAAGCTCCTACGAGCAGTACTTC.

This clone was seen only a few times. The chain uses TRBV3-1 (or the pseudogene TRBV3-2) and TRBJ2-1; D gene unclear. Germline lookup yields CDR1 LGHDT and CDR2 YNNKEL (reference sequence). This CDR3 comprises 14 residues. The V gene lost 4 bases and the J gene lost 6 bases, with 13 bases spanning the gap. CDR3 in amino acids: CASSLRSLGNEQFF. CDR3 sequence (DNA): TGTGCCAGCAGCCTGCGGTCCCTAGGCAATGAGCAGTTCTTC.